This TCR beta chain was captured by sequencing in a study of cytomegalovirus exposure and HLA in healthy donors. Whole-study results and caveats: A later analysis reportedly found fewer N-insertions in an Asian-associated ancestry cluster than the approximately 700-donor mean. Presence/absence analyses took donor sequencing depth as roughly uniform. There were a few CMV-associated chains whose specificity for CMV antigens was confirmed in vitro.

As for this clone: What it binds is not known.

Between the trimmed V and J ends, which lost 3 bases and 6 bases, there was a span of 14 bases. The germline CDR1 and CDR2 sequences are GTSNPN and SVGIG (reference sequence). The CDR3 has 13 amino acids. It was with 60 Vbeta and 13 Jbeta primers that the PCR ran. Sequenced by immunoSEQ multiplex PCR; TCRdb stores in-frame clones only, minus some. This sample lists around 140,000 clones; its ten largest clones have approximately 0.88%. Sequencing was carried out using PBMCs. This clonotype originated in a male donor in good health and CMV-seronegative. The V and J genes are TRBV30 and TRBJ1-1, with D hard to call. CDR3: CAWRGSGWAEAFF. The CDR3 nucleotides read TGTGCCTGGAGGGGGAGTGGGTGGGCTGAAGCTTTCTTT.